The 21 T cell receptor beta chains below were found in one sample sequenced in a study of blood T cell repertoires in COVID-19 (TCRdb year 2020). The library was produced with the immunoSEQ multiplex PCR assay. TCRdb took this table from immuneACCESS and kept in-frame rearrangements with V and J called. Such tables lack part of the clones; where checked against another copy, unresolved V genes explain under half of the gap, and the rest is unexplained. The table for this sample lists about 120,000 clones; 85% to 90% of them were counted only once. The ten largest clones add up to about a quarter of the sample. Sequenced input: peripheral blood. The receptors here all came from a woman of 80 years or more with acute or convalescent COVID-19.

In DNA, the CDR3 is TGTGCCAGCTCACCACCGGGACAGGGTGATTCACCCCTCCACTTT. Residues: CASSPPGQGDSPLHF. This chain joins TRBV18 and TRBJ1-6; 9 positions agree with TRBD1. The CDR3 contains 15 residues. The junction had 2 bases not matched to a gene; V was cut back by 0 bases and J by 8 bases. Germline V gene lookup returns CDR1 KGHSH and CDR2 LQKENI.

The genes are TRBV6-5 and TRBJ1-5; 9 bases match TRBD1. The germline V gene has CDR1 MNHEY and CDR2 SVGAGI. This CDR3 has 15 amino acids. Trimming cost V 6 bases and J 6 bases; bases outside gene matches: 9. In DNA form, the CDR3 reads TGTGCCAGCAGCCCCGGGACAGGGCCTTCTCAGCCCCAGCATTTT. Protein: CASSPGTGPSQPQHF.

In this sample, this clone turned up once. The chain joins TRBV24-1 to TRBJ1-1; tentative D call: TRBD1 (6 bases). Germline values: CDR1 KGHDR, CDR2 SFDVKD. Deletions cut 3 bases from V and 1 base from J, with 11 bases between. The CDR3 is made up of 15 amino acids. The CDR3 is CATSDPSDRNTEAFF. The CDR3 DNA sequence: TGTGCCACCAGTGATCCCTCGGACAGGAACACTGAAGCTTTCTTT.

The CDR3 nucleotides read TGTGCCAGCAGCTTAAGGGGACAGGGGAATTTTGGCTACACCTTC. As protein: CASSLRGQGNFGYTF. The chain joins TRBV7-8 to TRBJ1-2; 10 bases line up with TRBD1. CDR3 length: 15 amino acids. The germline V gene encodes CDR1 SGHVS and CDR2 FQNEAQ. The ends lost 2 bases at V and 7 bases at J; junction bases unmatched: 7.

The chain joins TRBV3-1 (or the pseudogene TRBV3-2) to TRBJ1-1, with TRBD1 as a possible D gene (5 bases). This CDR3 contains 14 residues. Trimming took off 1 base at V and 4 bases at J, with 10 bases between the two ends. Germline assignment: CDR1 LGHDT and CDR2 YNNKEL (reference sequence). DNA for the CDR3: TGTGCCAGCAGCCAAGTGGACAAGGGCACTGAAGCTTTCTTT. This codes for CASSQVDKGTEAFF.

CDR3 coding DNA: TGTGCCACATCGGGACAGGGGGCTGAAGCTTTCTTT. It yields the protein CATSGQGAEAFF. The rearrangement uses TRBV2 and TRBJ1-1; 11 positions match TRBD1. This CDR3 is built from 12 residues. Trimming cost V 10 bases and J 6 bases; bases outside gene matches: 4. Per germline, CDR1 SNHLY and CDR2 FYNNEI.

The V gene is TRBV5-1, the J gene TRBJ1-2, with TRBD1 identical over 8 bases. Per the germline V gene, CDR1 is SGHRS and CDR2 is YFSETQ. CDR3 length: 15 residues. Germline trimming cut 0 bases from V and 2 bases from J; bases unmatched to any gene: 3. As DNA, the CDR3 is TGCGCCAGCAGCTTGGACGGACAGGGAAACTATGGCTACACCTTC. Protein product: CASSLDGQGNYGYTF. Full variable domain (outside the CDR3, taken from reference TRBV5-1 and TRBJ1-2): KAGVTQTPRYLIKTRGQQVTLSCSPISGHRSVSWYQQTPGQGLQFLFEYFSETQRNKGNFPGRFSGRQFSNSRSEMNVSTLELGDSALYLCASSLDGQGNYGYTFGSGTRLTVV.

The J gene is TRBJ2-1, the V gene TRBV29-1; weak D call: TRBD1 (5 bases). The CDR3 consists of 10 residues. Germline values: CDR1 SQVTM, CDR2 ANQGSEA. Trimming cost V 5 bases and J 8 bases, with 7 bases left between them. The CDR3 is CSVKTDEQFF. CDR3 nucleotide sequence: TGCAGCGTTAAGACAGATGAGCAGTTCTTC.

The rearrangement links TRBV5-6 to TRBJ1-6, with D unclear. This CDR3 is 15 amino acids long. CDR1 SGHDT and CDR2 YYEEEE come from the germline V gene. Trimming took off 4 bases at V and 5 bases at J, with 13 bases between the two ends. CDR3 sequence reads: CASSLVTRDNSPLHF. In DNA, the CDR3 is TGTGCCAGCAGCCTAGTTACCCGGGATAATTCACCCCTCCACTTT.

This chain's CDR3 is CASSEGAGYGYTF. CDR3 DNA sequence: TGTGCCAGCAGTGAAGGTGCGGGGTATGGCTACACCTTC. The chain is built from TRBV6-1 and TRBJ1-2; D is unresolved. The V gene's germline CDR1 is MNHNS and CDR2 SASEGT. The CDR3 consists of 13 residues. Trimming removed 1 base from V and 5 bases from J, with 8 bases in between.

The chain carries TRBV7-3 and TRBJ1-1; D gene uncertain. Germline-derived CDR1 and CDR2 are SGHTA and FQGTGA. The CDR3 runs to 14 residues. Trimming cost V 7 bases and J 7 bases, with 19 bases left between them. DNA for the CDR3: TGTGCCAGCACCGATTATACACCAACCCTTGAAGCTTTCTTT. Its protein product is CASTDYTPTLEAFF. The full variable domain, with the rest looked up from reference TRBV7-3 and TRBJ1-1, is GAGVSQTPSNKVTEKGKYVELRCDPISGHTALYWYRQSLGQGPEFLIYFQGTGAADDSGLPNDRFFAVRPEGSVSTLKIQRTERGDSAVYLCASTDYTPTLEAFFGQGTRLTVV.

CDR3: CASDESVSTGELFF. CDR3 nucleotide sequence: TGTGCCAGCGATGAGTCTGTGAGCACCGGGGAGCTGTTTTTT. The chain employs TRBV7-9 and TRBJ2-2; D gene uncertain. The germline V and J ends were trimmed by 8 bases and 4 bases, with 14 bases remaining between them. The germline gives CDR1 SEHNR, CDR2 FQNEAQ (reference sequence). There are 14 residues in the CDR3. Filled out from reference TRBV7-9 and TRBJ2-2, the complete variable domain reads DTGVSQNPRHKITKRGQNVTFRCDPISEHNRLYWYRQTLGQGPEFLTYFQNEAQLEKSRLLSDRFSAERPKGSFSTLEIQRTEQGDSAMYLCASDESVSTGELFFGEGSRLTVL.

The chain carries TRBV6-5 and TRBJ1-1; 9 positions agree with TRBD1. The junction had 8 bases not matched to a gene; V was cut back by 6 bases and J by 12 bases. The CDR3 is 12 amino acids. Looked up from germline, CDR1 is MNHEY and CDR2 is SVGAGI. CDR3 residues: CASRPGTGPTFF. CDR3 nucleotide sequence: TGTGCCAGCAGACCCGGGACAGGGCCGACTTTCTTT.

This sequence joins TRBV28 and TRBJ2-2; 7 nucleotides match TRBD1. Germline V lookup: CDR1 MDHEN, CDR2 SYDVKM. The CDR3 has 16 residues. With V trimmed by 5 bases and J by 5 bases, 11 bases remained unmatched. Here the CDR3 reads CASSLPDRDSTGELFF. The CDR3 region has the DNA TGTGCCAGCAGTCTCCCCGACAGGGATAGTACCGGGGAGCTGTTTTTT.

CDR3 protein: CASSESKYGTGAEKLFF. In DNA form, the CDR3 reads TGCGCCAGCAGTGAGTCGAAATATGGGACAGGGGCTGAAAAACTGTTTTTT. The chain recombines TRBV10-2 with TRBJ1-4; TRBD1 matches at 10 bases. The trim removed 0 bases at V and 7 bases at J, leaving 8 bases unmatched. CDR1 is WSHSY, CDR2 SAAADI, per germline. This CDR3 contains 17 residues.

The CDR3 here is CASRNREEQYF. The CDR3 DNA sequence: TGTGCCAGCAGGAACAGGGAGGAGCAGTACTTC. The rearrangement uses TRBV6-5 and TRBJ2-7, with D perhaps TRBD1 (6 bases). This CDR3 has 11 residues. Deletions cut 6 bases from V and 7 bases from J, with 10 bases between. Per germline, CDR1 MNHEY and CDR2 SVGAGI.

V is TRBV4-2 and J is TRBJ1-4; D call uncertain. Germline CDR1 reads LGHNA; CDR2 reads YNFKEQ. CDR3 length: 15 amino acids. V shed 4 bases and J shed 3 bases, with 12 bases lying between them. The CDR3 protein is CASSPFGNANEKLFF. The CDR3 bases are TGTGCCAGCAGCCCCTTCGGGAATGCTAATGAAAAACTGTTTTTT.

The chain uses TRBV18 and TRBJ1-1; D possibly corresponds to TRBD1 (5 bases). The germline V gene encodes CDR1 KGHSH and CDR2 LQKENI. CDR3 length equals 14 residues. Trimming removed 3 bases at V and 3 bases at J, with 11 bases between. As DNA, the CDR3 is TGTGCCAGCTCACCGTCCCAGGGATACACTGAAGCTTTCTTT. It specifies CASSPSQGYTEAFF. Full variable domain (outside the CDR3, taken from reference TRBV18 and TRBJ1-1): NAGVMQNPRHLVRRRGQEARLRCSPMKGHSHVYWYRQLPEEGLKFMVYLQKENIIDESGMPKERFSAEFPKEGPSILRIQQVVRGDSAAYFCASSPSQGYTEAFFGQGTRLTVV.

The J gene is TRBJ1-2, the V gene TRBV4-2; 7 bases map to TRBD1. The CDR3 is made up of 14 amino acids. Germline values: CDR1 LGHNA, CDR2 YNFKEQ. V lost 4 bases, J lost 4 bases, and 6 bases stayed unmatched. CDR3 in DNA: TGTGCCAGCAGCCCTCCGGAGGGGGCCTATGGCTACACCTTC. It translates to CASSPPEGAYGYTF.

J is TRBJ1-2 and V is TRBV27; 9 positions agree with TRBD1. Germline V gene sequence: CDR1 MNHEY, CDR2 SMNVEV (reference sequence). After removal of 0 bases from V and 2 bases from J, the junction contained 1 base not matched to a gene. The CDR3 loop spans 15 amino acids. The CDR3 DNA is TGTGCCAGCAGTTTATCCGGGACAGGGAACTATGGCTACACCTTC. Encoded protein: CASSLSGTGNYGYTF.

This rearrangement joins TRBV7-6 to TRBJ2-7, with D unresolved. CDR1 is SGHVS and CDR2 is FNYEAQ in the germline V gene. V dropped 5 bases and J dropped 2 bases, with 13 bases sitting between them. This CDR3 comprises 14 residues. This CDR3 is CASSPEVGAYEQYV. Written as DNA, the CDR3 is TGTGCCAGCAGCCCAGAAGTAGGAGCCTACGAGCAGTACGTC.